The rows below give T cell receptor beta chains drawn from one sample of a study of blood T cell repertoires in COVID-19. This table comes from immunoSEQ multiplex PCR, and its TCRdb copy is limited to in-frame clones, with some not included. The data hold about 160,000 clones, with 70% to 90% observed a single time. Sequences were obtained from peripheral blood. The origin of the receptors is a woman aged 45-59 years with COVID-19, enrolled during active disease. Each CDR3 is given with its conserved first and last residue. D genes are given only for firm matches. Size values are once, few and many counts, or a class for expanded clones, and some rows have none.

cdr3_aa cdr3_nt j_call clone_size v_call d_call
CASSQDPGVSTGGEQYF TGTGCCAGCAGCCAAGACCCGGGGGTATCGACAGGGGGCGAGCAGTACTTC TRBJ2-7 NA TRBV3-1/TRBV3-2 TRBD1
CASRLSGRKGANEKLFF TGTGCCAGCAGGCTATCCGGGAGGAAAGGGGCTAATGAAAAACTGTTTTTT TRBJ1-4 NA TRBV27 NA
CASSFLQGNGYTF TGTGCCAGCAGCTTCCTGCAGGGGAATGGCTACACCTTC TRBJ1-2 NA TRBV7-7 NA
CASRRGGTDTQYF TGCGCCAGCAGGCGGGGCGGCACAGATACGCAGTATTTT TRBJ2-3 NA TRBV10-1 NA
CASSVEGKNSYEQYF TGTGCCAGCAGCGTAGAGGGGAAAAATTCCTACGAGCAGTACTTC TRBJ2-7 NA TRBV9 NA
CASSLAASGGAYNEQFF TGTGCCAGCAGCTTAGCGGCTAGCGGGGGGGCCTACAATGAGCAGTTCTTC TRBJ2-1 once TRBV7-9 TRBD2
CASSQEPAGAADTQYF TGCGCCAGCAGCCAAGAGCCAGCGGGGGCCGCAGATACGCAGTATTTT TRBJ2-3 few TRBV4-3 TRBD2
CASSLGASGGSIEQFF TGTGCCAGCAGCTTAGGGGCTAGCGGGGGGTCCATTGAGCAGTTCTTC TRBJ2-1 few TRBV11-1 TRBD2
CASSSGGAETQYF TGTGCCAGCAGCTCCGGGGGGGCAGAGACCCAGTACTTC TRBJ2-5 NA TRBV11-3 TRBD2
CASSQVGTGPRFGYTF TGCGCCAGCAGCCAAGTAGGTACAGGGCCTCGTTTTGGCTACACCTTC TRBJ1-2 NA TRBV4-1 NA
CASSDENSGGQPQHF TGTGCCAGCAGTGACGAGAATTCAGGGGGCCAGCCCCAGCATTTT TRBJ1-5 NA TRBV6-1 TRBD1
CASVASGTYEQYF TGTGCCAGCGTGGCTAGCGGGACCTACGAGCAGTACTTC TRBJ2-7 NA TRBV11-1 TRBD2
CASSLGQGYTEAFF TGTGCCAGTAGTCTCGGACAGGGGTACACTGAAGCTTTCTTT TRBJ1-1 NA TRBV19 TRBD1
CASSTTRPEPGGRSLHF TGTGCCAGCAGTACAACCCGCCCCGAGCCGGGCGGGAGATCCCTCCACTTT TRBJ1-6 NA TRBV27 NA
CASRRPGQGPYEQYF TGTGCCAGCAGGCGCCCGGGACAGGGCCCCTACGAGCAGTACTTC TRBJ2-7 once TRBV5-6 TRBD1
CASRPGQNTGELFF TGTGCCAGCAGACCGGGACAGAACACCGGGGAGCTGTTTTTT TRBJ2-2 NA TRBV7-3 NA
CSVEGGRRTDTQYF TGCAGCGTTGAAGGGGGCCGACGCACAGATACGCAGTATTTT TRBJ2-3 NA TRBV29-1 NA
CASTVAGQRPLSYAGNTIYF TGTGCCAGCACCGTCGCGGGACAGCGACCTCTGTCTTACGCTGGAAACACCATATATTTT TRBJ1-3 NA TRBV21-1 NA
CASSPPGWGGTGELFF TGTGCCAGCAGCCCCCCTGGCTGGGGAGGGACCGGGGAGCTGTTTTTT TRBJ2-2 NA TRBV7-2 TRBD2
CASTRSGANYGYTF TGTGCCAGTACCCGCTCCGGGGCTAACTATGGCTACACCTTC TRBJ1-2 NA TRBV19 NA
CASSLGEVGNEQFF TGTGCCAGCAGCTTAGGGGAGGTGGGGAATGAGCAGTTCTTC TRBJ2-1 once TRBV11-3 NA
CASSTSGTGRHEQYF TGTGCCAGCAGTACCAGTGGGACAGGGAGGCACGAGCAGTACTTC TRBJ2-7 NA TRBV6-6 TRBD1
CASSRSLVTNEKLFF TGTGCCAGCAGTCGGAGCTTGGTAACTAATGAAAAACTGTTTTTT TRBJ1-4 NA TRBV28 NA
CASSTPGGETQYF TGTGCCAGCAGTACCCCGGGTGGAGAGACCCAGTACTTC TRBJ2-5 NA TRBV6-1 NA
CASSLQTSGGSYEQFF TGCGCCAGCAGCTTGCAAACTAGCGGGGGTAGCTATGAGCAGTTCTTC TRBJ2-1 NA TRBV5-1 TRBD2